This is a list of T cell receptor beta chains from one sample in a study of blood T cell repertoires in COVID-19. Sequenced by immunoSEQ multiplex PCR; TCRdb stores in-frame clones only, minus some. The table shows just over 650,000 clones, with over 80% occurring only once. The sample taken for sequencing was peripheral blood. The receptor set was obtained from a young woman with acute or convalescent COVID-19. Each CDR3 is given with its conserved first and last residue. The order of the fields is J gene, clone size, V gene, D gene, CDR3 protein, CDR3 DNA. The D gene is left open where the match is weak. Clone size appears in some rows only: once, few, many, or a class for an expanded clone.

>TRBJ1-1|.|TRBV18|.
CASSPTVQNTEAFF
TGTGCCAGCTCACCCACAGTACAAAACACTGAAGCTTTCTTT
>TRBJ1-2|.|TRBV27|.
CASKAQGINYGYTF
TGTGCCAGCAAGGCGCAGGGGATCAACTATGGCTACACCTTC
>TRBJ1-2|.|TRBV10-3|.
CAIRGGNYGYTF
TGTGCCATCAGGGGAGGGAACTATGGCTACACCTTC
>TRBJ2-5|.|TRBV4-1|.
CASSQGIHWGPEETQYF
TGCGCCAGCAGCCAAGGAATCCACTGGGGGCCAGAAGAGACCCAGTACTTC
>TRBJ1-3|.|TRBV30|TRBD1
CAWIPGQAGNTIYF
TGTGCCTGGATACCAGGACAGGCTGGAAACACCATATATTTT
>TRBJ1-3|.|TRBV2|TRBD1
CASSEGQGFGNTIYF
TGTGCCAGCAGTGAAGGACAGGGGTTCGGAAACACCATATATTTT
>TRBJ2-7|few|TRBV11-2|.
CASSPLYEQYF
TGTGCCAGCAGTCCCCTTTACGAGCAGTACTTC
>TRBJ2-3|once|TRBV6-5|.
CASSYSGTTGDTQYF
TGTGCCAGCAGTTACTCGGGAACAACGGGGGATACGCAGTATTTT
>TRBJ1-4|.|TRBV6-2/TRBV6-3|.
CASNYEVEGINEKLFF
TGTGCCAGCAATTACGAGGTGGAGGGAATTAATGAAAAACTGTTTTTT
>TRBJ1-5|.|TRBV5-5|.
CASSLAHHSNQPQHF
TGTGCCAGCAGCTTGGCCCATCATAGCAATCAGCCCCAGCATTTT
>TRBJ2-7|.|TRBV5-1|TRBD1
CASSLGQGARSYEQYF
TGCGCCAGCAGCTTGGGACAGGGGGCGAGGTCCTACGAGCAGTACTTC
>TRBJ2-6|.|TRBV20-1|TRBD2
CSASPVTGGSGANVLTF
TGCAGTGCTAGTCCCGTTACGGGGGGGTCTGGGGCCAACGTCCTGACTTTC
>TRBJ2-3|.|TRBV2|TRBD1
CASSILTGGAF
TGTGCCAGCAGTATCCTGACAGGGGGGGCTTTT
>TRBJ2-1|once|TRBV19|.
CASGQGSHNEQFF
TGTGCCAGCGGTCAGGGGTCCCACAATGAGCAGTTCTTC
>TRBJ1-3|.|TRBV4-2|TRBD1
CASSQSITGGKASGNTIYF
TGTGCCAGCAGCCAAAGTATCACAGGGGGCAAAGCCTCTGGAAACACCATATATTTT
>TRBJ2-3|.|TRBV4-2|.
CASSQDGLGTPPDTQYF
TGTGCCAGCAGCCAAGATGGGCTTGGTACCCCTCCCGATACGCAGTATTTT
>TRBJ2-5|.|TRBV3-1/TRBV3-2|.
CASSLRGTETQYF
TGTGCCAGCAGCCTTAGGGGGACAGAGACCCAGTACTTC
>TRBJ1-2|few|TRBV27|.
CASSGLFSGYGYTF
TGTGCCAGCAGCGGTCTCTTTTCCGGCTATGGCTACACCTTC
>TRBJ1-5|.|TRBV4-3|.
CASSQDLRRVYSNQPQHF
TGCGCCAGCAGCCAAGATCTCCGGCGGGTATATAGCAATCAGCCCCAGCATTTT
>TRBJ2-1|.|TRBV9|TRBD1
CASSVDRGDEQFF
TGTGCCAGCAGCGTAGACAGGGGAGATGAGCAGTTCTTC
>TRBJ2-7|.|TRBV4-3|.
CASSQDRGFRDEQYF
TGCGCCAGCAGCCAAGATCGCGGGTTTAGGGACGAGCAGTACTTC
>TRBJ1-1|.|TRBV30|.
CAWSWGGPGRTEAFF
TGTGCCTGGAGTTGGGGGGGCCCAGGTAGGACTGAAGCTTTCTTT
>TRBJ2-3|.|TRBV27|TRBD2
CASSLWRRGSPTDTQYF
TGTGCCAGCAGTTTATGGCGGCGGGGGTCCCCCACAGATACGCAGTATTTT
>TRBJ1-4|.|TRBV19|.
CASSEPGTTGEKLFF
TGTGCCAGTAGTGAGCCCGGGACAACGGGGGAAAAACTGTTTTTT
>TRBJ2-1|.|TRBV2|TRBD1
CASRAGTAYNEQFF
TGTGCCAGCAGGGCCGGGACAGCCTACAATGAGCAGTTCTTC
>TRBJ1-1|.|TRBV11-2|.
CASSLIRGERGTEAFF
TGTGCCAGCAGCCTTATACGGGGCGAGCGGGGCACTGAAGCTTTCTTT
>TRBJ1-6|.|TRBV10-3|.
CAISEGGERISSPLHF
TGTGCCATCAGTGAAGGTGGGGAGAGGATTAGTTCACCCCTCCACTTT
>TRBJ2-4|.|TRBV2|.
CASSVRQIAKNIQYF
TGTGCCAGCAGTGTACGCCAGATAGCCAAAAACATTCAGTACTTC
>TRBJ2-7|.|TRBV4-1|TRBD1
CASSQIQGDSYEQYF
TGCGCCAGCAGCCAAATTCAGGGGGATTCCTACGAGCAGTACTTC
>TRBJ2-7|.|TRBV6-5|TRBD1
CASSLDRGSSYEQYF
TGTGCCAGCAGCCTGGACAGGGGGAGCTCCTACGAGCAGTACTTC
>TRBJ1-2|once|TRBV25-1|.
CASEEGVRGYTF
TGTGCCAGCGAAGAGGGGGTGAGGGGCTACACCTTC
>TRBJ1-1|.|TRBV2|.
CASNPVGRADTEAFF
TGTGCCAGCAATCCTGTTGGCAGGGCCGACACTGAAGCTTTCTTT
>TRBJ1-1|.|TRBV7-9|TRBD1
CASSSSGTGEAFF
TGTGCCAGCAGCTCATCCGGGACAGGGGAAGCTTTCTTT
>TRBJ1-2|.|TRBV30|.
CAWTQALANYGYTF
TGTGCCTGGACCCAGGCCTTAGCTAACTATGGCTACACCTTC
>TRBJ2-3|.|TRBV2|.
CASRAGADTQYF
TGTGCCAGCAGAGCAGGGGCAGATACGCAGTATTTT
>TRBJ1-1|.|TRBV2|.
CASSLTRNTEAFF
TGTGCCAGCAGTCTTACACGGAACACTGAAGCTTTCTTT
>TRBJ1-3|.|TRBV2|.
CASSRGTGNTIYF
TGTGCCAGCAGTCGGGGGACTGGAAACACCATATATTTT
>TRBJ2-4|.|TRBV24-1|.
CATSDLGMPNIQYF
TGTGCCACCAGTGATTTGGGCATGCCAAACATTCAGTACTTC
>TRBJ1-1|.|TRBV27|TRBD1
CASTPYWGTGPEAFF
TGTGCCAGCACACCTTATTGGGGGACAGGACCTGAAGCTTTCTTT
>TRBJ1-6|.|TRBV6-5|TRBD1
CASSRGQGNSPLHF
TGTGCCAGCAGCCGAGGACAGGGTAATTCACCCCTCCACTTT
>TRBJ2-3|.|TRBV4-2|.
CASSQASRFGTDTQYF
TGTGCCAGCAGCCAAGCGAGCAGGTTCGGCACAGATACGCAGTATTTT
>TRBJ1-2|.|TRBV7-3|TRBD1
CASSAGPFSGGGYTF
TGTGCCAGCAGCGCAGGCCCATTTTCAGGGGGTGGCTACACCTTC
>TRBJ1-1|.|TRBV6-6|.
CASSYAGPDEAFF
TGTGCCAGCAGTTACGCGGGACCGGATGAAGCTTTCTTT
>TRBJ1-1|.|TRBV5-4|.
CASSVQGRTEAFF
TGTGCCAGCAGCGTACAGGGTAGAACTGAAGCTTTCTTT
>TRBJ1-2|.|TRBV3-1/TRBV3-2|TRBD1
CASSQRDPGQGDGYTF
TGTGCCAGCAGCCAAAGGGACCCAGGACAGGGGGATGGCTACACCTTC
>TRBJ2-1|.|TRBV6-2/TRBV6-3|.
CASSGLILEYEQFF
TGTGCCAGCAGTGGACTCATCCTTGAGTATGAGCAGTTCTTC
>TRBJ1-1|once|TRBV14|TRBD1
CASSGMMDRGYREAFF
TGTGCCAGCAGCGGGATGATGGACAGGGGTTATCGTGAAGCTTTCTTT